This TCR beta chain was captured by sequencing in a study of blood T cell repertoires in COVID-19 (dated by TCRdb to the early 2020s). About the study as a whole: Collaborator samples came from the United States, Italy and Spain and covered acute and convalescent phases of COVID-19. A de-identified subject ID, COVID-19 status, age in years and sex were almost always included in the sample metadata. Where available, HLA class I and class II types were taken from metadata supplied by the sample provider and were not determined by assay-based typing. The samples were drawn from two sources: the first 160 participants of the ongoing ImmuneRACE study, and 950 to 1,500 subjects contributed by 6 global collaborators. The repertoires were made available in a free public database intended to serve as a resource for research on the immune response to SARS-CoV-2. Deeply sampled blood TCRbeta repertoires from subjects exposed to, actively infected with, or recovered from COVID-19 were included in the dataset. The prospective study material was composed of cDNA or gDNA derived from T cells, B-cell-depleted T cells, or PBMCs. The full study reports these points: Clinical and demographic metadata were provided uncurated, with the amount varying by source and participant.

At one collaborating source in Seattle, patients were enrolled during active infection and were followed longitudinally through the course of disease. The collaborating institutions used their own protocols to collect whole blood in K2EDTA tubes. For TCRbeta analysis, collaborators shipped samples as frozen whole blood, isolated PBMCs, or DNA extracted from either of those sample types. The V and J ends are trimmed by 4 bases and 7 bases, leaving 21 bases between them. The germline V gene specifies SGHDT as CDR1 and YYEEEE as CDR2. From the cysteine through the phenylalanine, the CDR3 covers 16 amino acids. Of all the DNA, just the CDR3 is kept, 48 bases in frame from base 1. A word on this clone: Its specific antigen is unknown. There are no base qualities to consult, and no much larger clone falls within one base.

TCRbeta CDR3 regions were amplified from genomic DNA by means of the immunoSEQ Assay, a bias-controlled multiplex PCR. In the source study's methods: The number of nucleated cells in each sample was estimated from the amplification of reference gene primers within the assay. Sequence reads were collapsed and filtered to measure the absolute abundance of every unique TCRbeta CDR3 rearrangement. For each sample, productive Simpson clonality was calculated as the square root of Simpson's diversity index across productive rearrangements. Here the immuneACCESS table is served through TCRdb, limited to in-frame sequences with V and J called. Missing clones are a known gap in these copies; in checked studies unresolved V genes cover under half, and the rest lacks a known reason. V and J calls and clone size come straight from that table; D and trimming were deduced from the DNA. Recorded for this sample are around 100,000 clones; around nine tenths of them occurred a single time. The ten largest make up 1.5% to 2.5% of the sample.

The sample was peripheral blood. The chain is assembled from TRBV5-6 and TRBJ2-1, with TRBD1 tentatively as D gene (6 bases match). The origin of this receptor is a woman aged 50 to 65 with COVID-19, enrolled during active disease. In nucleotide form, the sequence is TGTGCCAGCAGCCCTGTACAGGGTTTAAGTGGTAATGAGCAGTTCTTC. This yields the protein CASSPVQGLSGNEQFF.